These 10 T cell receptor beta chains originate from one sample sequenced in a study of TIL therapy for anti-PD-1-resistant metastatic lung cancer. Time point noted: pre-treatment sample, taken before nivolumab and TIL therapy. Most excised metastases sampled were pleural nodules or supraclavicular lymph nodes. The immunoSEQ assay was v3. Data came from immunoSEQ multiplex PCR; TCRdb stores just in-frame clones and leaves some out. The table has over 10,000 clones, 66% seen once. The sequencing here drew on tumor tissue, taken at baseline. The source is a woman aged 30-79 years with non-small cell lung cancer.

CDR3 bases: TGTGCCAGCAGTCATCTTTGGGACGGCGGGAGGGGGACAGATACGCAGTATTTT. It codes for CASSHLWDGGRGTDTQYF. The chain joins TRBV7-9 to TRBJ2-3; 9 nucleotides line up with TRBD2. V lost 6 bases and J lost 3; bases outside the gene matches: 16. The CDR3 covers 18 residues. Germline values: CDR1 SEHNR, CDR2 FQNEAQ (reference sequence).

In its sample, this clone ranks as medium-sized. This sequence joins TRBV30 and TRBJ2-3; the match to TRBD1 covers 8 bases. Germline V gene data show CDR1 as GTSNPN and CDR2 as SVGIG (reference sequence). The CDR3 consists of 14 residues. With V trimmed by 1 base and J by 5 bases, 5 bases remained unmatched. The DNA of the CDR3 is TGTGCCTGGAGTGGGGGACAGGTACGAGATACGCAGTATTTT. Residues: CAWSGGQVRDTQYF.

The chain has TRBV7-9 and TRBJ2-7; 7 nucleotides line up with TRBD1. Per the germline V gene, CDR1 is SEHNR and CDR2 is FQNEAQ (reference sequence). The CDR3 totals 16 residues. Trimming took 5 bases from V and 4 from J; bases not matched to a gene: 14. CDR3 bases: TGTGCCAGCAGCCGGAGCCGGGACAGTCTTTCGTACGAGCAGTACTTC. It specifies CASSRSRDSLSYEQYF.

By sample share, this clone is medium-sized. The chain recombines TRBV6-5 with TRBJ1-6; TRBD1 agrees at 7 bases. Germline lookup yields CDR1 MNHEY and CDR2 SVGAGI. J lost 7 bases, V lost 6 bases, and 6 bases had no gene match. There are 14 residues in the CDR3. The CDR3: CASRQTGRNSPLHF. For the CDR3, the DNA is TGTGCCAGCAGGCAGACAGGGCGAAATTCACCCCTCCACTTT.

The chain links TRBV28 to TRBJ1-2, with 10 bases fitting TRBD1. Germline values: CDR1 MDHEN, CDR2 SYDVKM. The trim removed 6 bases at V and 7 bases at J, leaving 17 bases unmatched. The CDR3 sequence is 17 residues long. CDR3 sequence: CASRVTGGGRGRVGYTF. CDR3 DNA: TGTGCCAGCAGGGTGACAGGGGGCGGAAGGGGAAGGGTTGGCTACACCTTC.

This clone has a handful of counts. J is TRBJ2-1 and V is TRBV5-1; TRBD2 might be the D (5 bases). This CDR3 comprises 13 residues. V was trimmed by 4 bases and J by 10 bases, leaving 15 bases between them. In germline, CDR1 is SGHRS, CDR2 YFSETQ. CDR3 nucleotide sequence: TGCGCCAGCAGCGCGGTGGGAGTGGGGGAGCAGTTCTTC. Translated, it gives CASSAVGVGEQFF.

The chain joins TRBV11-2 to TRBJ2-1; tentative D call: TRBD1 (5 bases). This CDR3 has 13 residues. Germline assignment: CDR1 SGHAT and CDR2 FQNNGV. The germline V and J ends were trimmed by 6 bases and 9 bases, with 15 bases remaining between them. CDR3 nucleotide sequence: TGTGCCAGCAGAATCCTCCAGGGCGGTGAGCAGTTCTTC. Translating gives CASRILQGGEQFF. The complete variable domain, with remaining parts taken from reference TRBV11-2 and TRBJ2-1, reads EAGVAQSPRYKIIEKRQSVAFWCNPISGHATLYWYQQILGQGPKLLIQFQNNGVVDDSQLPKDRFSAERLKGVDSTLKIQPAKLEDSAVYLCASRILQGGEQFFGPGTRLTVL.

In its sample, this clone was seen once. The rearrangement uses TRBV11-2 and TRBJ2-3; the D is unclear. Between the trimmed V and J ends, which lost 4 bases and 0 bases, there was a span of 11 bases. Germline lookup yields CDR1 SGHAT and CDR2 FQNNGV. The CDR3 has 15 residues. The CDR3 spells CASSSYRASTDTQYF. The CDR3 DNA reads TGTGCCAGCAGCTCATACCGTGCTAGCACAGATACGCAGTATTTT.

This clone occurred a few times. The chain recombines TRBV9 with TRBJ1-5, with D possibly matching TRBD1 (5 bases). V was clipped by 3 bases and J by 7 bases, with 14 bases between them. The CDR3 spans 14 residues. CDR1 is SGDLS, CDR2 YYNGEE, per germline. The CDR3 bases are TGTGCCAGCAGCGGGGGGATCGGAGGGCAGCCCCAGCATTTT. Translation gives CASSGGIGGQPQHF.

V gene TRBV7-3 combines with J gene TRBJ2-6, with D perhaps matching TRBD1 (6 bases). The CDR3 extends over 18 amino acids. Germline assignment: CDR1 SGHTA and CDR2 FQGTGA. V was trimmed by 6 bases and J by 3 bases, leaving 21 bases between them. The CDR3 loop is CASSLLGHGPLGANVLTF. CDR3 sequence (DNA): TGTGCCAGCAGTCTTCTGGGACACGGACCACTTGGGGCCAACGTCCTGACTTTC.